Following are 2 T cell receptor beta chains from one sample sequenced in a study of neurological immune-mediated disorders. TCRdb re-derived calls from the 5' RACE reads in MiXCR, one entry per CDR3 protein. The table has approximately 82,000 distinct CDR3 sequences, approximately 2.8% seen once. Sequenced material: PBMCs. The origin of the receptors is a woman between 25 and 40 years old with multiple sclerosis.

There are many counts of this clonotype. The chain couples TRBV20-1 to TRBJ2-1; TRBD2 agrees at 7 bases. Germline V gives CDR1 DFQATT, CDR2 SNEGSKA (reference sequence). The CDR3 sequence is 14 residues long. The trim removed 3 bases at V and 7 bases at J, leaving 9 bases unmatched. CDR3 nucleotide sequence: TGCAGTGCTAGTAAGGGGATCGGGGGGAATGAGCAGTTCTTC. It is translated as CSASKGIGGNEQFF.

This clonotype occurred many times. Here the CDR3 DNA reads TGTGCCAGCAGCACACCGACAAGGGGCTCGGGTGGCTACACCTTC. It is translated as CASSTPTRGSGGYTF. The chain links TRBV5-5 to TRBJ1-2; D may be TRBD1 (5 bases). The V gene's germline CDR1 is SGHKS and CDR2 YYEKEE (reference sequence). V lost 4 bases, J lost 7 bases, and 20 bases lay in between. The CDR3 consists of 15 residues.